The 14 T cell receptor beta chains below were found in one sample sequenced in a study of cytomegalovirus exposure and HLA in healthy donors. It was with 60 Vbeta and 13 Jbeta primers that the PCR ran. Profiled with immunoSEQ multiplex PCR; TCRdb holds only in-frame clones, not every one. The data show 180,000 or so clones, around 75% seen once. The source material was PBMCs. These receptors were collected from a woman in her thirties or forties in good health and CMV-seropositive.

This rearrangement joins TRBV4-3 to TRBJ2-7; 14 bases align to TRBD2. Trimming at V came to 4 bases and at J to 6 bases, leaving 11 bases not matched to a gene. Per the germline V gene, CDR1 is LGHNA and CDR2 is YSLEER. The CDR3 runs to 17 residues. The CDR3 sequence: CASSLRLAGGPGCEQYF. In DNA, the CDR3 is TGCGCCAGCAGCCTGCGACTAGCGGGAGGGCCGGGCTGCGAGCAGTACTTC.

The rearrangement uses TRBV27 and TRBJ2-7; D remains ambiguous. There are 14 residues in the CDR3. The germline V gene encodes CDR1 MNHEY and CDR2 SMNVEV (reference sequence). Trimming took off 3 bases at V and 0 bases at J, with 9 bases between the two ends. DNA for the CDR3: TGTGCCAGCAGTTTTGGGCCGCTCTCCTACGAGCAGTACTTC. It codes for CASSFGPLSYEQYF.

The chain uses TRBV10-1 and TRBJ2-3, with a possible D match to TRBD2 (5 bases). Germline CDR1 WNHNN, CDR2 SYGVQD (reference sequence). The CDR3 is 17 residues long. Trimming left V 8 bases short and J 2 bases short, with 23 bases between. CDR3 loop: CASPLWAGRQFTDTQYF. The CDR3 DNA reads as TGCGCCAGCCCGTTGTGGGCGGGTCGGCAATTCACAGATACGCAGTATTTT.

The chain carries TRBV4-3 and TRBJ1-1, with D perhaps TRBD1 (6 bases). This CDR3 contains 13 residues. V lost 0 bases to trimming and J lost 11 bases, with 13 bases between them. Germline V gives CDR1 LGHNA, CDR2 YSLEER. The CDR3, as DNA: TGCGCCAGCAGCCAAGATTTGAACAGGGCGGCTTTCTTT. It codes for CASSQDLNRAAFF.

V gene TRBV7-2 combines with J gene TRBJ2-7; 7 bases are shared with TRBD2. Germline CDR1 SGHTA, CDR2 FQGNSA. This CDR3 contains 15 residues. V trimming: 0 bases; J trimming: 4 bases; junction bases outside the gene matches: 6. CDR3 region: CASSLAAGVLYEQYF. The CDR3 DNA sequence: TGTGCCAGCAGCTTAGCGGCGGGAGTCTTATACGAGCAGTACTTC.

The chain recombines TRBV15 with TRBJ2-7, with D possibly being TRBD1 (6 bases). The CDR3 consists of 12 residues. Trimming took off 0 bases at V and 7 bases at J, with 7 bases between the two ends. Germline V gene lookup returns CDR1 LNHNV and CDR2 YYDKDF (reference sequence). CDR3 in DNA: TGTGCCACCAGCAGAGACAGGGGAGAGCAGTACTTC. Its translation is CATSRDRGEQYF.

The rearrangement links TRBV29-1 to TRBJ2-1; 10 bases align to TRBD2. V lost 2 bases to trimming and J lost 0 bases; unmatched junction nucleotides: 1. The CDR3 is 15 amino acids. Germline V gene sequence: CDR1 SQVTM, CDR2 ANQGSEA. The CDR3 DNA follows: TGCAGCGTTGAAACTAGCGGGAACTCCTACAATGAGCAGTTCTTC. Its translation: CSVETSGNSYNEQFF.

The V and J genes are TRBV7-9 and TRBJ2-7; 8 bases agree with TRBD1. The CDR3 spans 14 residues. From germline, CDR1 is SEHNR and CDR2 FQNEAQ (reference sequence). Trimming at V came to 3 bases and at J to 3 bases, leaving 4 bases not matched to a gene. The CDR3 DNA reads TGTGCCAGCAGCTTCTTCGACAGGGGCTACGAGCAGTACTTC. Its translation: CASSFFDRGYEQYF. The full variable domain, completed using reference TRBV7-9 and TRBJ2-7, is DTGVSQNPRHKITKRGQNVTFRCDPISEHNRLYWYRQTLGQGPEFLTYFQNEAQLEKSRLLSDRFSAERPKGSFSTLEIQRTEQGDSAMYLCASSFFDRGYEQYFGPGTRLTVT.

The chain combines TRBV7-6 with TRBJ1-1; TRBD1 is a possible D gene (5 bases). V was pared by 5 bases and J by 4 bases, with 17 bases between. Per the germline V gene, CDR1 is SGHVS and CDR2 is FNYEAQ. The CDR3 totals 15 residues. The CDR3 DNA is TGTGCCAGCAGCCGGGACTTAAACGCTGGCACTGAAGCTTTCTTT. Its protein is CASSRDLNAGTEAFF.

This clone was observed a handful of times. CDR3 DNA sequence: TGTGCCAGCAGGGGGCAGGTCTACGAGCAGTACTTC. It specifies CASRGQVYEQYF. This chain links TRBV28 with TRBJ2-7, with a tentative D call TRBD1 (5 bases). The CDR3 consists of 12 residues. Germline assignment: CDR1 MDHEN and CDR2 SYDVKM. Trimming stripped 6 bases from V and 3 bases from J, with 9 bases between.

The chain uses TRBV29-1 and TRBJ2-2; D call uncertain. The CDR3 covers 11 residues. Germline lookup yields CDR1 SQVTM and CDR2 ANQGSEA. V lost 7 bases and J 3 bases, leaving 6 bases between the germline ends. In nucleotides, the CDR3 is TGCAGCGCCTCGGACACCGGGGAGCTGTTTTTT. This translates into CSASDTGELFF.

The chain is built from TRBV27 and TRBJ2-3, with 11 bases that match TRBD2. In germline, CDR1 is MNHEY, CDR2 SMNVEV (reference sequence). The J segment lost 8 bases and the V segment lost 6 bases, leaving 7 bases of the junction unmatched. The CDR3 extends over 14 amino acids. The CDR3 spells CASRGTSGGGTQYF. The CDR3 DNA reads as TGTGCCAGCAGGGGGACTAGCGGAGGGGGTACGCAGTATTTT.

This chain uses TRBV7-9 with TRBJ2-7; D gene ambiguous. Germline loops: CDR1 SEHNR, CDR2 FQNEAQ (reference sequence). The CDR3 spans 13 residues. Trimming shortened V by 7 bases and J by 0 bases, and 10 bases separated the two germline ends. The CDR3 DNA reads as TGTGCCAGCACCAGTACCAGCTCCTACGAGCAGTACTTC. This gives the protein CASTSTSSYEQYF.

This sequence joins TRBV11-2 and TRBJ1-1; no clear D gene. Per germline, CDR1 SGHAT and CDR2 FQNNGV. V dropped 0 bases and J dropped 2 bases, with 7 bases sitting between them. The CDR3 is 14 residues long. In DNA, the CDR3 is TGTGCCAGCAGCTTAGATCACACCAACACTGAAGCTTTCTTT. Translating it yields CASSLDHTNTEAFF.